This T cell receptor beta chain was identified in a study of Ad26.COV2.S vaccination and SARS-CoV-2 variants. The method was immunoSEQ multiplex PCR; TCRdb's version includes in-frame clones alone and lacks a portion of them. The table records 350,000 to 450,000 clones, roughly 94% of them present only once. Regarding the study as a whole: CD8+ and CD4+ T cells specific for spike reportedly responded with substantial breadth after vaccination.

This clone has only one observation. Its target is not known. This specimen consisted of peripheral blood, obtained after recovery from COVID-19. The TCR originated in a human donor who had recovered from COVID-19.

This chain's CDR3 is CASSASTDTQYF. In DNA, the CDR3 is TGTGCCAGCAGTGCTAGCACAGATACGCAGTATTTT. V usage is TRBV27 and J usage is TRBJ2-3; D remains unclear. This CDR3 region has 12 residues. Per the germline V gene, CDR1 is MNHEY and CDR2 is SMNVEV (reference sequence). With 5 bases removed from V and 0 bases from J, the gap between germline ends came to 3 bases.